This T cell receptor (beta chain) was captured in a study of cytomegalovirus exposure and HLA in healthy donors. Germline assignment: CDR1 MDHEN and CDR2 SYDVKM. The CDR3 length is 15 residues. V was clipped by 7 bases and J by 6 bases; unmatched bases: 11. Broader study findings: A later analysis showed that HLA-associated TCR beta chains had undergone more clonal expansion than equally common others. In a later analysis, V- and J-gene trimming of beta chains associated with a DCLRE1C missense variant, replicated independently. Roughly uniform depth of sequencing across donors was assumed in presence/absence analyses.

PCR primers comprised 60 Vbeta and 13 Jbeta primers. Assay used: immunoSEQ multiplex PCR; TCRdb lists only in-frame clones, some missing. This sample's clone table lists 190,000 or so clones. Note on this clone: Its specificity is unknown.

Sequenced material: PBMCs. V is TRBV28 and J is TRBJ1-5; 8 nucleotides align to TRBD1. The receptor was isolated from a boy aged 5-17 years in good health and CMV-seronegative. The CDR3 coding sequence is TGTGCCAGCAAGTGGACGGACAGGGCGGGTCAGCCCCAGCATTTT. Its protein is CASKWTDRAGQPQHF.